This T cell receptor (beta chain) was observed in a study of blood T cell repertoires in COVID-19. Per the original methods: Reference gene primer amplification gave estimated nucleated cell counts. The repertoire was sequenced with immunoSEQ multiplex PCR; TCRdb's copy has only in-frame clones and lacks some. V and J calls and clone size are given by that table; D and trimming were obtained from the DNA. The sample shows approximately 19,000 clones, roughly 91% of them seen only once. V dropped 6 bases and J dropped 2; count of bases not matched to a gene: 2. This CDR3 spans 14 amino acids. The germline V gene encodes CDR1 MNHEY and CDR2 SMNVEV (reference sequence).

Sequences were obtained from peripheral blood. V gene TRBV27 combines with J gene TRBJ2-7, with 12 positions matching TRBD2. The TCR sequence derives from a human donor in a cohort sampled during active COVID-19. Here the CDR3 reads CASSSSGRAYEQYF. CDR3 sequence (DNA): TGTGCCAGCAGCTCTAGCGGGAGGGCCTACGAGCAGTACTTC.